This T cell receptor (beta chain) stems from a study of shared clonotypes between healthy human individuals. Whole-study findings and limits: What naive subsets generally showed was a larger estimated richness than memory subsets showed.

This CDR3 region has 13 residues. Losses at the gene ends were 8 bases for V and 4 bases for J; bases not matched to a gene: 8. The germline gives CDR1 SNHLY, CDR2 FYNNEI. For this clone: Its antigen is currently unknown.

Assay execution took place at the deep level. Sorted subsets were amplified in replicate PCRs using 200 to 250 ng DNA, approximately 30,000 T cell genomes. TCRdb's table, derived via immunoSEQ multiplex PCR, lists solely in-frame clones and lacks some. The sample consists of 500,000 to 550,000 clones, 95% to 96% of them appearing once. This sequence was found in a woman aged 30 to 39 in good health. The V gene is TRBV2, the J gene TRBJ2-7; TRBD2 matches at 7 bases. Material for sequencing was naive CD4+ T cells sorted from blood. The subset denotes: CD45RA+ positively selected. The CDR3 protein is CASGGSGRYEQYF. CDR3 bases: TGTGCCAGCGGGGGTAGCGGGCGTTACGAGCAGTACTTC.